The clone carrying this T cell receptor beta chain has just one count. The V segment lost 1 base and the J segment 2 bases; nucleotides outside the gene matches: 4. CDR1 and CDR2 from the germline V gene are SEHNR and FQNEAQ (reference sequence). CDR3 length equals 17 residues. The data were obtained in a study of blood T cell repertoires in COVID-19. The data were produced by immunoSEQ multiplex PCR, yet TCRdb's version contains in-frame clones alone and is incomplete. The sample lists approximately 100,000 clones, over 75% occurring once. The sequence was collected from a human donor in a cohort sampled during active COVID-19. The V gene is TRBV7-9, the J gene TRBJ2-3; 12 nucleotides agree with TRBD2. The sequenced sample consisted of peripheral blood. The CDR3 here is CASSLGLAGGDTDTQYF. The CDR3 DNA reads as TGTGCCAGCAGCTTAGGTCTAGCGGGAGGGGACACAGATACGCAGTATTTT.